These 8 T cell receptor beta chains came from one sample sequenced in a study of blood T cells in healthy people across ages. Together with a sample-barcoded 5' primer, a J-beta primer mix was included in a second PCR lasting roughly 6 to 12 cycles. TCRdb called the 5' RACE reads again in MiXCR, with one record for every CDR3 protein. The table shows nearly 1 million distinct CDR3 sequences, with approximately 50% occurring only once. The specimen sequenced was blood. The source of these receptors is a woman aged 55-69 years in good health.

The gene calls are TRBV15 and TRBJ2-7, with 9 bases identical to TRBD2. V shed 4 bases, J shed 5 bases, and the junction held 9 bases outside the gene matches. CDR1 and CDR2 (germline): LNHNV, YYDKDF (reference sequence). The CDR3 consists of 15 residues. The CDR3 sequence: CATSNIAGEYDEQYF. The CDR3 DNA reads as TGTGCCACCAGCAATATAGCGGGAGAGTACGACGAGCAGTACTTC.

In its sample, this clonotype was seen a few times. The gene calls are TRBV20-1 and TRBJ2-7; 11 bases are shared with TRBD1. The CDR3 is 14 amino acids. CDR1 is DFQATT, CDR2 SNEGSKA, per germline (reference sequence). Trimming removed 6 bases from V and 3 bases from J; junction bases left unmatched: 7. For the CDR3, the DNA is TGCAGTGCCCGAGGGACAGGGGGGCTCTACGAGCAGTACTTC. It translates to CSARGTGGLYEQYF.

The gene calls are TRBV6-2 or TRBV6-3 and TRBJ2-7; 11 bases agree with TRBD1. The CDR3 runs 15 residues. Trimming removed 6 bases from V and 2 bases from J; junction bases left unmatched: 6. Germline V CDR1 and CDR2: MNHEY, SVGEGT. CDR3 sequence reads: CASREPGQGAYEQYF. The CDR3 DNA follows: TGTGCCAGCAGGGAACCGGGACAGGGGGCCTACGAGCAGTACTTC.

V is TRBV7-9 and J is TRBJ2-5; the match to TRBD2 covers 8 bases. The V and J ends lost 5 bases and 11 bases, in that order; junction bases with no gene match: 13. Germline values: CDR1 SEHNR, CDR2 FQNEAQ (reference sequence). CDR3 length equals 14 residues. The CDR3 sequence is CASSEGLEAYGQYF. DNA of the CDR3: TGTGCCAGCAGCGAGGGACTAGAGGCTTACGGACAGTACTTC.

This sequence joins TRBV7-2 and TRBJ2-3; D is perhaps TRBD2 (6 bases). The length of the CDR3 is 16 residues. The germline V gene encodes CDR1 SGHTA and CDR2 FQGNSA. V was clipped by 6 bases and J by 0 bases, with 16 bases between them. CDR3 DNA sequence: TGTGCCAGCAGATCTTCGCGGGGCTCTAGCACAGATACGCAGTATTTT. Translating it yields CASRSSRGSSTDTQYF.

This clonotype was picked up one time. The chain has TRBV7-9 and TRBJ1-1; 9 nucleotides agree with TRBD1. V lost 4 bases to trimming and J lost 5 bases; unmatched junction nucleotides: 8. The CDR3 length is 15 residues. The germline gives CDR1 SEHNR, CDR2 FQNEAQ (reference sequence). As DNA, the CDR3 is TGTGCCAGCAGCTCCGACAGGGGGATGGCAACTGAAGCTTTCTTT. It yields the protein CASSSDRGMATEAFF.

Only a few counts were recorded for this clonotype. The V call is TRBV13, the J call TRBJ2-1, with D perhaps matching TRBD1 or TRBD2 (5 bases each). The germline CDR1 and CDR2 sequences are PRHDT and FYEKMQ (reference sequence). V lost 6 bases, J lost 10 bases, and 16 bases lay in between. CDR3 length equals 13 residues. The CDR3 loop reads CASSARGVREQFF. The CDR3 nucleotides read TGTGCCAGCAGTGCCAGAGGGGTGCGGGAGCAGTTCTTC.

This clonotype was counted many times. The rearrangement joins TRBV6-2 or TRBV6-3 to TRBJ2-7, with a tentative D call TRBD2 (6 bases). Germline loops: CDR1 MNHEY, CDR2 SVGEGT. This CDR3 contains 15 residues. The germline V and J ends were trimmed by 9 bases and 0 bases, with 18 bases remaining between them. Here the CDR3 reads CASKKISGYSYEQYF. The CDR3 coding sequence is TGTGCCAGTAAAAAGATCAGCGGGTACTCCTACGAGCAGTACTTC.